The 27 T cell receptor beta chains below come from one sample, sequenced in a study of OX40 agonist ivuxolimab in advanced cancers. The table came from immunoSEQ multiplex PCR; TCRdb's copy has only in-frame clones and leaves some out. This sample has about 80,000 clones, with over 85% found just once. Sequencing was performed on CD4+ or CD8+ T cells sorted from blood, taken in a trial of the OX40 agonist ivuxolimab. The receptors come from an adult with an advanced solid tumor such as melanoma, head and neck, liver or kidney cancer.

This clone showed up just once. This sequence joins TRBV27 and TRBJ2-1; a possible D gene is TRBD1 (6 bases). V dropped 2 bases and J dropped 6 bases, with 14 bases sitting between them. Germline assignment: CDR1 MNHEY and CDR2 SMNVEV (reference sequence). The CDR3 sequence is 15 residues long. This CDR3 reads CASSLRRGFFNEQFF. The CDR3 nucleotides are TGTGCCAGCAGTTTACGCAGGGGTTTTTTCAATGAGCAGTTCTTC.

This rearrangement joins TRBV9 to TRBJ1-1; no firm D call. The germline V and J ends were trimmed by 0 bases and 0 bases, with 9 bases remaining between them. Germline V gene sequence: CDR1 SGDLS, CDR2 YYNGEE. This CDR3 spans 15 amino acids. CDR3 nucleotide sequence: TGTGCCAGCAGCGTAGGGCAATCCTTGAACACTGAAGCTTTCTTT. It codes for CASSVGQSLNTEAFF.

The chain employs TRBV5-1 and TRBJ2-2, with D possibly matching TRBD1 (6 bases). CDR3 length: 14 residues. Deletions cut 1 base from V and 3 bases from J, with 7 bases between. CDR1 and CDR2 (germline): SGHRS, YFSETQ. CDR3 coding DNA: TGCGCCAGCAGCTTGACAGGGTACACCGGGGAGCTGTTTTTT. Its translation: CASSLTGYTGELFF.

The chain combines TRBV27 with TRBJ2-2; D gene ambiguous. Germline V gene lookup returns CDR1 MNHEY and CDR2 SMNVEV (reference sequence). The germline V and J ends were trimmed by 3 bases and 8 bases, with 7 bases remaining between them. There are 12 residues in the CDR3. The CDR3 DNA reads as TGTGCCAGCAGTTTTATATCTGGGGAGCTGTTTTTT. Amino acid sequence: CASSFISGELFF.

This clone was counted a few times. CDR3 coding DNA: TGTGCCAGCAGCGTAGTGGGGCAGAGCCGGGGCTACACCTTC. Translating gives CASSVVGQSRGYTF. The chain couples TRBV9 to TRBJ1-2, with D possibly being TRBD1 (5 bases). The CDR3 is 14 residues long. V was shortened by 0 bases and J by 8 bases, with 14 bases between the two germline ends. In germline, CDR1 is SGDLS, CDR2 YYNGEE.

The chain has TRBV4-1 and TRBJ2-3, with a weak D call TRBD1 (6 bases). The V and J ends lost 2 bases and 1 base respectively, with 10 bases between them. The CDR3 runs to 15 residues. Germline CDR1 and CDR2: MGHRA and YSYEKL. The CDR3 spells CASSQTGFGTDTQYF. In nucleotides, the CDR3 is TGCGCCAGCAGCCAAACAGGGTTTGGCACAGATACGCAGTATTTT.

J is TRBJ1-5 and V is TRBV19; D uncertain. Trimming stripped 6 bases from V and 10 bases from J, with 13 bases between. CDR3 size: 12 residues. Germline V gene lookup returns CDR1 LNHDA and CDR2 SQIVND (reference sequence). In nucleotides, the CDR3 is TGTGCCAGTAGCCTGGTTGGTTTTCCCCAGCATTTT. Translation gives CASSLVGFPQHF.

This clone was picked up a small number of times. The genes are TRBV19 and TRBJ1-5; no reliable D call. The CDR3 runs 14 residues. Trimming pared 1 base from V and 6 bases from J, leaving 10 bases between. Per germline, CDR1 LNHDA and CDR2 SQIVND (reference sequence). In DNA, the CDR3 is TGTGCCAGTAGTATAGTACAGTGGGGTCAGCCCCAGCATTTT. This sequence encodes CASSIVQWGQPQHF.

The gene calls are TRBV2 and TRBJ1-1; no firm D call. Germline-derived CDR1 and CDR2 are SNHLY and FYNNEI. The CDR3 extends over 11 amino acids. Deletions cut 10 bases from V and 1 base from J, with 7 bases between. Written as DNA, the CDR3 is TGTGCCACCGGCAGGAACACTGAAGCTTTCTTT. It translates to CATGRNTEAFF.

This chain links TRBV2 with TRBJ1-1; TRBD1 is a possible D gene (6 bases). The germline CDR1 and CDR2 sequences are SNHLY and FYNNEI. The CDR3 is 13 residues long. V was cut by 8 bases and J by 0 bases, with 10 bases left in between. The CDR3 protein is CASYREMNTEAFF. The CDR3 DNA reads as TGTGCCAGCTACAGGGAAATGAACACTGAAGCTTTCTTT.

The genes are TRBV19 and TRBJ1-4; D is perhaps TRBD1 (5 bases). The V end lost 3 bases, the J end lost 4 bases, and 12 bases lay between the germline ends. Germline assignment: CDR1 LNHDA and CDR2 SQIVND (reference sequence). There are 15 residues in the CDR3. Here the CDR3 DNA reads TGTGCCAGTAGTATGGAGGGACGGAGTAATGAAAAACTGTTTTTT. It is translated as CASSMEGRSNEKLFF.

The chain couples TRBV9 to TRBJ1-3, with TRBD1 matching over 7 bases. Trimming cost V 4 bases and J 0 bases; bases outside gene matches: 4. The CDR3 has 15 amino acids. Germline loops: CDR1 SGDLS, CDR2 YYNGEE. CDR3 sequence: CASSYGTVSGNTIYF. In DNA, the CDR3 is TGTGCCAGCAGCTACGGGACAGTCTCTGGAAACACCATATATTTT.

In this sample, this clone turned up once. The CDR3 protein is CASRPTGEKLFF. DNA of the CDR3: TGTGCCAGCAGACCTACAGGGGAAAAACTGTTTTTT. The J gene is TRBJ1-4, the V gene TRBV28, with D tentatively TRBD1 (6 bases). Germline V gene lookup returns CDR1 MDHEN and CDR2 SYDVKM. Trimming shortened V by 6 bases and J by 8 bases, and 10 bases separated the two germline ends. The CDR3 sequence is 12 residues long.

Note on this clone: Different DNA sequences within this sample yield the same CDR3. V is TRBV19 and J is TRBJ2-7; 8 bases match TRBD1. The CDR3 contains 14 residues. Germline V CDR1 and CDR2: LNHDA, SQIVND (reference sequence). J gave up 2 bases and V 6 bases, and 6 bases lay outside the gene matches. The CDR3 coding sequence is TGTGCCAGTAGCAGGCAGGGGGCTACCTACGAGCAGTACTTC. Amino acids: CASSRQGATYEQYF.

The chain couples TRBV7-2 to TRBJ2-4; 11 nucleotides match TRBD2. V lost 3 bases, J lost 5 bases, and 0 bases stayed unmatched. CDR3 length: 14 amino acids. Germline CDR1 is SGHTA and CDR2 is FQGNSA. CDR3 nucleotides: TGTGCCAGCAGCTTTAGCGGGGGGGAAAACATTCAGTACTTC. Its translation is CASSFSGGENIQYF.

The rearrangement links TRBV13 to TRBJ2-5, with 12 bases lining up with TRBD2. V dropped 2 bases and J dropped 2; count of bases not matched to a gene: 6. Germline V gene sequence: CDR1 PRHDT, CDR2 FYEKMQ (reference sequence). This CDR3 has 17 residues. The CDR3 spells CASSLRLAGGTQETQYF. CDR3 sequence (DNA): TGTGCCAGCAGCTTAAGGCTAGCGGGGGGGACGCAAGAGACCCAGTACTTC. Looking up the rest from reference TRBV13 and TRBJ2-5 gives the full variable domain: AAGVIQSPRHLIKEKRETATLKCYPIPRHDTVYWYQQGPGQDPQFLISFYEKMQSDKGSIPDRFSAQQFSDYHSELNMSSLELGDSALYFCASSLRLAGGTQETQYFGPGTRLLVL.

The V and J genes are TRBV7-3 and TRBJ1-5; D remains ambiguous. Per germline, CDR1 SGHTA and CDR2 FQGTGA. The length of the CDR3 is 18 residues. Between the trimmed V and J ends, which lost 9 bases and 0 bases, there was a span of 24 bases. CDR3 nucleotide sequence: TGTGCCAGGGTTCCCTTTGCGGAGGGAACGGGTAGCAATCAGCCCCAGCATTTT. Protein: CARVPFAEGTGSNQPQHF.

A single count supports this clone. This sequence joins TRBV7-9 and TRBJ2-7; D may be TRBD1 (6 bases). In germline, CDR1 is SEHNR, CDR2 FQNEAQ (reference sequence). The CDR3 spans 16 residues. V lost 1 base and J lost 0, with 13 bases in between. The CDR3 nucleotides are TGTGCCAGCAGCTTAGTGGCAGGGGCATACTCCTACGAGCAGTACTTC. It specifies CASSLVAGAYSYEQYF.

The rearrangement joins TRBV29-1 to TRBJ2-5; either TRBD1 or TRBD2 may supply D (5 bases each). Germline loops: CDR1 SQVTM, CDR2 ANQGSEA. The V and J ends lost 7 bases and 2 bases respectively, with 17 bases between them. This CDR3 has 14 residues. CDR3: CSAYGGGVQETQYF. Here the CDR3 DNA reads TGCAGCGCCTATGGGGGTGGGGTTCAAGAGACCCAGTACTTC.

This clone was detected only once. CDR3 sequence: CASSERTGPYEQYF. CDR3 in DNA: TGCGCCAGCAGTGAACGGACAGGTCCCTACGAGCAGTACTTC. This rearrangement joins TRBV10-2 to TRBJ2-7; 7 bases are shared with TRBD1. The CDR3 extends over 14 amino acids. The germline CDR1 and CDR2 sequences are WSHSY and SAAADI. Trimming cost V 3 bases and J 2 bases; bases outside gene matches: 4.

This sequence joins TRBV11-2 and TRBJ2-5; D possibly corresponds to TRBD2 (5 bases). The CDR3 extends over 14 amino acids. The germline gives CDR1 SGHAT, CDR2 FQNNGV. Trimming took 5 bases from V and 4 from J, leaving 14 bases between them. As DNA, the CDR3 is TGTGCCAGCAGCGACTGGGCCGAGGGAGAGACCCAGTACTTC. Translation gives CASSDWAEGETQYF.

This clone was recorded once. The V gene is TRBV27, the J gene TRBJ2-1; TRBD2 matches at 10 bases. The junction had 11 bases not matched to a gene; V was cut back by 5 bases and J by 4 bases. CDR3 length: 17 residues. Germline CDR1 is MNHEY and CDR2 is SMNVEV (reference sequence). The CDR3 spells CASSLREPGLAYNEQFF. The CDR3 DNA sequence: TGTGCCAGCAGTCTAAGAGAACCGGGACTAGCGTACAATGAGCAGTTCTTC.

The rearrangement uses TRBV28 and TRBJ1-2; a possible D gene is TRBD1 (6 bases). The germline V and J ends were trimmed by 6 bases and 2 bases, with 10 bases remaining between them. Germline-derived CDR1 and CDR2 are MDHEN and SYDVKM. The CDR3 runs 13 residues. The CDR3: CASRTDSNYGYTF. The CDR3 coding sequence is TGTGCCAGCAGGACGGACAGCAACTATGGCTACACCTTC.

The V call is TRBV5-1, the J call TRBJ2-7; D is perhaps TRBD2 (6 bases). The CDR3 extends over 14 amino acids. The germline CDR1 and CDR2 sequences are SGHRS and YFSETQ. The V and J ends lost 4 bases and 2 bases respectively, with 13 bases between them. The CDR3 DNA follows: TGCGCCAGCAGCCCCCGGGGGAGCACCTACGAGCAGTACTTC. Translation: CASSPRGSTYEQYF.

The V call is TRBV5-1, the J call TRBJ2-2, with no clear D. V lost 0 bases and J lost 1, with 4 bases in between. CDR1 is SGHRS, CDR2 YFSETQ, per germline. The CDR3 length is 14 residues. The CDR3 sequence is CASSLEQNTGELFF. Here the CDR3 DNA reads TGCGCCAGCAGCTTGGAACAGAACACCGGGGAGCTGTTTTTT. The entire variable domain, with the rest obtained from reference TRBV5-1 and TRBJ2-2, is as follows: KAGVTQTPRYLIKTRGQQVTLSCSPISGHRSVSWYQQTPGQGLQFLFEYFSETQRNKGNFPGRFSGRQFSNSRSEMNVSTLELGDSALYLCASSLEQNTGELFFGEGSRLTVL.

This clone was seen just once. The gene calls are TRBV5-4 and TRBJ2-2; TRBD1 might be the D (5 bases). Germline loops: CDR1 SGHNT, CDR2 YYREEE (reference sequence). V lost 2 bases and J 0 bases, leaving 8 bases between the germline ends. This CDR3 spans 15 amino acids. The CDR3 region has the DNA TGTGCCAGCAGCTTAAAGGGGTCGAACACCGGGGAGCTGTTTTTT. Its protein product is CASSLKGSNTGELFF.

In its sample, this clone was seen once. The chain carries TRBV19 and TRBJ1-2, with D possibly being TRBD1 (6 bases). V was pared by 4 bases and J by 4 bases, with 16 bases between. The CDR3 length is 15 residues. Germline CDR1 is LNHDA and CDR2 is SQIVND (reference sequence). In DNA form, the CDR3 reads TGTGCCAGTAGTACGGCCGACAGGCTACTCTATGGCTACACCTTC. Protein product: CASSTADRLLYGYTF. The variable domain in full, with the rest retrieved from reference TRBV19 and TRBJ1-2, is DGGITQSPKYLFRKEGQNVTLSCEQNLNHDAMYWYRQDPGQGLRLIYYSQIVNDFQKGDIAEGYSVSREKKESFPLTVTSAQKNPTAFYLCASSTADRLLYGYTFGSGTRLTVV.